These 6 T cell receptor beta chains originate from one sample sequenced in a study of shared clonotypes between healthy human individuals. TCRdb keeps only in-frame clones here, not all; method: immunoSEQ multiplex PCR. Of some 1,900,000 clones listed, about 95% are singletons. CD8 cells classed as naive were CD45RO-negative and positively selected for CCR7, excluding terminally differentiated effector memory CD45RA+ cells. Sequencing was performed on naive CD8+ T cells sorted from blood. Receptor source: a man aged 18 to 29 in good health.

The chain links TRBV5-1 to TRBJ2-5, with 9 nucleotides matching TRBD2. V was pared by 4 bases and J by 5 bases, with 9 bases of the junction left unmatched. Looked up from germline, CDR1 is SGHRS and CDR2 is YFSETQ. CDR3 size: 15 residues. CDR3 protein: CASSPRTSDLETQYF. CDR3 nucleotides: TGCGCCAGCAGCCCCCGGACTAGCGATTTGGAGACCCAGTACTTC.

Note on this clone: One end of the junction does not line up with germline, which may come from a read error. This sample includes further DNA sequences coding for the same CDR3. This rearrangement joins TRBV29-1 to TRBJ2-5, with a tentative D call TRBD2 (6 bases). The CDR3 has 16 residues. Germline CDR1 SQVTM, CDR2 ANQGSEA. CDR3 bases: TGCAGTGTTGAAGGGTTAGACGCGGGACTCGGAGAGACCCAGTACTTC. This codes for CSVEGLDAGLGETQYF.

The chain employs TRBV2 and TRBJ1-5; D remains ambiguous. Germline CDR1 is SNHLY and CDR2 is FYNNEI. The ends were cut back, 7 bases at V and 1 base at J, with 8 bases in the middle. CDR3 length: 13 residues. The CDR3 region has the DNA TGTGCCAGCAAGCCGGGGAGCAATCAGCCCCAGCATTTT. Translating it yields CASKPGSNQPQHF.

Concerning this clone: The junction differs from germline at one of its ends, possibly a read error. This sequence joins TRBV7-2 and TRBJ2-5; tentative D call: TRBD2 (5 bases). There are 17 residues in the CDR3. In germline, CDR1 is SGHTA, CDR2 FQGNSA. The CDR3 region is CASSLAGRIGSPETQYF. CDR3 nucleotides: TGTGCCAGCAGCCTAGCCGGACGGATTGGATCCCCCGAGACCCAGTACTTC.

In this sample, this clone turned up once. The genes are TRBV6-1 and TRBJ2-5, with a weak D call TRBD2 (6 bases). Trimming removed 1 base at V and 3 bases at J, with 9 bases between. This CDR3 region has 14 residues. Germline V CDR1 and CDR2: MNHNS, SASEGT. The chain's CDR3 is CASSEERREETQYF. CDR3 nucleotide sequence: TGTGCCAGCAGTGAAGAGAGGAGGGAAGAGACCCAGTACTTC.

The chain combines TRBV15 with TRBJ2-7; 8 bases line up with TRBD1. The CDR3 length is 19 residues. After removal of 3 bases from V and 9 bases from J, the junction contained 25 bases not matched to a gene. Germline assignment: CDR1 LNHNV and CDR2 YYDKDF (reference sequence). The CDR3 sequence: CATSSTFYAGGRTYDGQYF. The CDR3 DNA sequence: TGTGCCACCAGCAGCACGTTCTACGCAGGGGGCCGGACCTACGACGGGCAGTACTTC.